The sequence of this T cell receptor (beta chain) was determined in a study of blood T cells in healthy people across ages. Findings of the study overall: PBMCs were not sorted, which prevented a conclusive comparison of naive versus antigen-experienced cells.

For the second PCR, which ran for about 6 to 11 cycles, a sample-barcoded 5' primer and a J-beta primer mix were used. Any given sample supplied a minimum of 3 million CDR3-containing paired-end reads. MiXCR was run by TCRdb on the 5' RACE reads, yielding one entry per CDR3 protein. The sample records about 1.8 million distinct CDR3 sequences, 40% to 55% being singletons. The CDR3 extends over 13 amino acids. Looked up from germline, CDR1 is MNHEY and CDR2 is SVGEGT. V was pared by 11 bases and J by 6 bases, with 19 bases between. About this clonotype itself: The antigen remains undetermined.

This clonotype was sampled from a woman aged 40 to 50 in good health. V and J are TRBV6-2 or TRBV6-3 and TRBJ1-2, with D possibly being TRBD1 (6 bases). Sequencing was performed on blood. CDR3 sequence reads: CAYSGAPGDGYTF. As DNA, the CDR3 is TGTGCCTACTCGGGGGCTCCCGGTGATGGCTACACCTTC.